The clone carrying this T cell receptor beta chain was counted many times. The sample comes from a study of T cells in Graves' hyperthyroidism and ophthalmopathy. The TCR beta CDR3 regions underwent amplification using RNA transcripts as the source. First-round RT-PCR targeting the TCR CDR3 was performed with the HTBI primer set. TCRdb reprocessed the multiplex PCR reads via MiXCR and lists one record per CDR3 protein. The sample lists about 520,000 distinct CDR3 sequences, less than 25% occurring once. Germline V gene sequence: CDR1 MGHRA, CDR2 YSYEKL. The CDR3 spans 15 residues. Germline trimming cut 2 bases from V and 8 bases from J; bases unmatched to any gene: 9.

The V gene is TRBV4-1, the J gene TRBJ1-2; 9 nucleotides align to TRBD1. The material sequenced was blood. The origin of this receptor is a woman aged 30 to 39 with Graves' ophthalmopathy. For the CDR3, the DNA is TGCGCCAGCAGCCAACTCCCCGGGACAGGGTACGGCTACACCTTC. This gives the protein CASSQLPGTGYGYTF.